Below, 19 T cell receptor beta chains from the same sample are listed, as sequenced in a study of CD8+CD57+ T cells in acquired aplastic anemia. It was genomic DNA that served as the template for profiling TCR beta VDJ and CDR3. TCRdb re-called the reads through MiXCR, storing one row per CDR3 protein. The sample carries roughly 130,000 distinct CDR3 sequences, around 48% recorded once. Material: sorted CD4+, CD8+, or CD8+CD57+ T cells (not recorded which) from PBMCs. These receptors originate from a human donor in good health, serving as a control.

This clonotype was observed at least ten times. The chain links TRBV7-2 to TRBJ1-2, with D tentatively TRBD1 (5 bases). This CDR3 comprises 15 residues. Trimming stripped 5 bases from V and 1 base from J, with 14 bases between. Germline CDR1 is SGHTA and CDR2 is FQGNSA. Here the CDR3 reads CASSPDTLFNYGYTF. In DNA, the CDR3 is TGTGCCAGCAGCCCGGACACCCTTTTTAACTATGGCTACACCTTC.

This clonotype came up a few times. V gene TRBV15 combines with J gene TRBJ1-6, with no clear D. V was trimmed by 1 base and J by 7 bases, leaving 11 bases between them. This CDR3 is 15 amino acids long. Germline loops: CDR1 LNHNV, CDR2 YYDKDF (reference sequence). The CDR3 loop reads CATSRGGDLNSPLHF. The CDR3 nucleotides are TGTGCCACCAGCAGAGGCGGGGATCTCAATTCACCCCTCCACTTT.

This clonotype was seen at least ten times. The rearrangement links TRBV9 to TRBJ2-3; 9 positions match TRBD2. The CDR3 runs 16 residues. From germline, CDR1 is SGDLS and CDR2 YYNGEE. V lost 1 base and J lost 1; bases outside the gene matches: 4. CDR3 sequence reads: CASSVRPSGGTDTQYF. Here the CDR3 DNA reads TGTGCCAGCAGCGTAAGGCCTAGCGGGGGCACAGATACGCAGTATTTT.

For the CDR3, the DNA is TGTGCCAGCAGCTTATCGGGCCAAACGGCAGATACGCAGTATTTT. This codes for CASSLSGQTADTQYF. The chain employs TRBV7-3 and TRBJ2-3; no definite D call. The CDR3 runs to 15 residues. Trimming left V 2 bases short and J 4 bases short, with 13 bases between. CDR1 and CDR2 from the germline V gene are SGHTA and FQGTGA.

This clonotype was seen at least ten times. The chain employs TRBV7-2 and TRBJ1-4; no clear D. Trimming took 5 bases from V and 0 from J, leaving 7 bases between them. The CDR3 is 14 amino acids. Germline lookup yields CDR1 SGHTA and CDR2 FQGNSA. In nucleotides, the CDR3 is TGTGCCAGCAGCAAGTCCGCAACTAATGAAAAACTGTTTTTT. Protein sequence: CASSKSATNEKLFF.

The table lists this clonotype with many counts. The chain employs TRBV3-1 and TRBJ1-2; tentative D call: TRBD1 (6 bases). Trimming shortened V by 1 base and J by 4 bases, and 10 bases separated the two germline ends. The length of the CDR3 is 14 residues. CDR1 and CDR2 from the germline V gene are LGHDT and YNNKEL (reference sequence). In DNA, the CDR3 is TGTGCCAGCAGCCAAGGTCCAGGGGCCTATGGCTACACCTTC. It encodes CASSQGPGAYGYTF.

This clonotype was counted a single time. This chain links TRBV25-1 with TRBJ2-5; TRBD1 matches 7 bases. This CDR3 is 15 amino acids long. V dropped 6 bases and J dropped 3; count of bases not matched to a gene: 10. Germline CDR1 reads MGHDK; CDR2 reads SYGVNS. Here the CDR3 DNA reads TGTGCCAGCAGCAAACTACCGGGACAGAAAGAGACCCAGTACTTC. Its protein is CASSKLPGQKETQYF.

Many counts were recorded for this clonotype. The chain uses TRBV5-8 and TRBJ1-2, with D unclear. The CDR3 sequence is 13 residues long. V was pared by 1 base and J by 0 bases, with 4 bases between. Germline V CDR1 and CDR2: SGHTS, YDEGEE. In DNA, the CDR3 is TGTGCCAGCAGCTTGCCACCTAACTATGGCTACACCTTC. It specifies CASSLPPNYGYTF. Supplemented by reference TRBV5-8 and TRBJ1-2, the full variable domain reads EAGVTQSPTHLIKTRGQQATLRCSPISGHTSVYWYQQALGLGLQFLLWYDEGEERNRGNFPPRFSGRQFPNYSSELNVNALELEDSALYLCASSLPPNYGYTFGSGTRLTVV.

This clonotype showed up many times. The V gene is TRBV7-2, the J gene TRBJ1-3; possible D gene TRBD1, 5 bases. Trimming stripped 1 base from V and 5 bases from J, with 12 bases between. CDR3 length: 15 amino acids. Germline CDR1 is SGHTA and CDR2 is FQGNSA. CDR3 coding DNA: TGTGCCAGCAGCTTAGTCAAAAAGGACAGAAACACCATATATTTT. This encodes CASSLVKKDRNTIYF.

This clonotype came up a few times. This chain joins TRBV2 and TRBJ1-3, with a possible D match to TRBD1 (5 bases). The V end lost 5 bases, the J end lost 9 bases, and 17 bases lay between the germline ends. The V gene's germline CDR1 is SNHLY and CDR2 FYNNEI. The CDR3 sequence is 14 residues long. This chain's CDR3 is CASSTTGPLSTIYF. The CDR3 nucleotides read TGTGCCAGCAGTACCACAGGCCCCCTTTCCACCATATATTTT.

Notes on this clonotype: One end of the junction does not line up with germline, which may come from a read error. This rearrangement joins TRBV7-2 to TRBJ1-2, with a weak D call TRBD1 (6 bases). CDR1 SGHTA and CDR2 FQGNSA come from the germline V gene. The CDR3 sequence is 11 residues long. The DNA of the CDR3 is TGCGCCAGCAGCCCAGACAGGCTGTGCTCCTTC. Translation: CASSPDRLCSF.

The chain carries TRBV24-1 and TRBJ1-2; D not resolved. The CDR3 is 14 residues long. Germline lookup yields CDR1 KGHDR and CDR2 SFDVKD. V was shortened by 4 bases and J by 4 bases, with 12 bases between the two germline ends. This CDR3 reads CATSETSVAYGYTF. The CDR3 DNA sequence: TGTGCCACCAGTGAGACCTCAGTGGCCTATGGCTACACCTTC.

The V call is TRBV2, the J call TRBJ1-2; 7 bases fit TRBD1. Germline V gives CDR1 SNHLY, CDR2 FYNNEI. J gave up 12 bases and V 6 bases, and 13 bases lay outside the gene matches. The CDR3 is made up of 13 amino acids. The CDR3 sequence is CASSGYGVTGDTF. CDR3 in DNA: TGTGCCAGCAGCGGATACGGGGTTACAGGGGACACCTTC.

This clonotype was detected ten times or more. V and J are TRBV5-1 and TRBJ1-6; D gene unclear. Germline V gene lookup returns CDR1 SGHRS and CDR2 YFSETQ. The CDR3 is 14 amino acids. V was shortened by 0 bases and J by 6 bases, with 7 bases between the two germline ends. The CDR3 nucleotides read TGCGCCAGCAGCTTGGGACGGATTAATTCACCCCTCCACTTT. Its translation is CASSLGRINSPLHF.

In its sample, this clonotype ranks as medium-sized (0.01 to 0.1%). V usage is TRBV10-3 and J usage is TRBJ1-6, with a weak D call TRBD1 (6 bases). Trimming removed 11 bases from V and 7 bases from J, with 15 bases in between. The CDR3 runs 13 residues. CDR1 is ENHRY, CDR2 SYGVKD, per germline. This CDR3 reads CAGNRDTNSPLHF. In nucleotides, the CDR3 is TGTGCCGGGAACCGGGACACAAATTCACCCCTCCACTTT.

The chain links TRBV24-1 to TRBJ1-5; 7 bases are a match to TRBD1. This CDR3 contains 16 residues. The V segment lost 5 bases and the J segment 6 bases; nucleotides outside the gene matches: 12. Germline values: CDR1 KGHDR, CDR2 SFDVKD. CDR3: CATSASTGTVPQPQHF. CDR3 nucleotides: TGTGCCACCAGTGCTTCTACCGGGACAGTCCCTCAGCCCCAGCATTTT.

This clonotype has a count of ten or more. The gene calls are TRBV7-2 and TRBJ2-4; D is ambiguous. The CDR3 length is 16 residues. V was pared by 0 bases and J by 0 bases, with 9 bases between. Germline CDR1 is SGHTA and CDR2 is FQGNSA. CDR3 region: CASSLAGQLAKNIQYF. The CDR3 DNA is TGTGCCAGCAGCTTAGCCGGGCAGTTAGCCAAAAACATTCAGTACTTC.

The V call is TRBV5-1, the J call TRBJ1-2; 8 bases align to TRBD1. The CDR3 spans 18 residues. V shed 0 bases, J shed 6 bases, and the junction held 16 bases outside the gene matches. Looked up from germline, CDR1 is SGHRS and CDR2 is YFSETQ. For the CDR3, the DNA is TGCGCCAGCAGCTTGGCTCCAGGGGGCGAATCAGCTAAGGATGGCTACACCTTC. Amino acids: CASSLAPGGESAKDGYTF.

This clonotype was observed many times. The V call is TRBV2, the J call TRBJ2-7; the D is unclear. Germline V lookup: CDR1 SNHLY, CDR2 FYNNEI. Trimming took off 8 bases at V and 5 bases at J, with 16 bases between the two ends. The length of the CDR3 is 13 residues. The CDR3 sequence: CASAQAEGDEQYF. CDR3 bases: TGTGCCAGCGCCCAGGCGGAAGGAGACGAGCAGTACTTC.